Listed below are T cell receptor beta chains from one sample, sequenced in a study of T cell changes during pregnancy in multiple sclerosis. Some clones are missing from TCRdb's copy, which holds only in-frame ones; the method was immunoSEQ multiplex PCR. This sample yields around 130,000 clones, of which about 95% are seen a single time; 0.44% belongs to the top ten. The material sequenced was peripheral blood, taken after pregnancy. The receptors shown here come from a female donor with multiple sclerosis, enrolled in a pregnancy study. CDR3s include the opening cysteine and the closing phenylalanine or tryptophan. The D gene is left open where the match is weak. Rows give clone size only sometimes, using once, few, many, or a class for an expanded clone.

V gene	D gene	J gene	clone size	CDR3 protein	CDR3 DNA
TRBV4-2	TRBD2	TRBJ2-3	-	CASSLLLSGERQYF	TGTGCCAGCAGCCTACTATTAAGCGGGGAGAGGCAGTATTTT
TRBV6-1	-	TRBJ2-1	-	CASRDTYYNEQFF	TGTGCCAGCAGGGACACCTACTACAATGAGCAGTTCTTC
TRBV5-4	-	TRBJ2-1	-	CASSAGGRQFF	TGTGCCAGCAGCGCAGGGGGGCGGCAGTTCTTC
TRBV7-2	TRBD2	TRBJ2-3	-	CASSYTFGTSGRATDTQYF	TGTGCCAGCAGCTACACATTTGGCACTAGCGGGAGGGCGACAGATACGCAGTATTTT
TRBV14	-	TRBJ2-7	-	CASSPYRGRDSYEQYF	TGTGCCAGCAGCCCCTATAGGGGGAGGGACTCCTACGAGCAGTACTTC
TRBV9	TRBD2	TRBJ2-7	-	CASSVGSTSGRHEQYF	TGTGCCAGCAGCGTAGGTTCTACTAGCGGGAGACACGAGCAGTACTTC
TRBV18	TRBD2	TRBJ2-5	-	CASSPPLGREGRETQYF	TGTGCCAGCTCACCACCCCTCGGGCGGGAGGGCCGAGAGACCCAGTACTTC
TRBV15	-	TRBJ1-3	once	CATSRDRVSGNTIYF	TGTGCCACCAGCAGAGATCGAGTTTCTGGAAACACCATATATTTT
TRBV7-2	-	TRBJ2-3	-	CASSEQRGSTDTQYF	TGTGCCAGCAGTGAGCAGCGCGGGAGCACAGATACGCAGTATTTT
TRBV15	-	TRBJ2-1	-	CATSSGRYNEQFF	TGTGCCACCAGCAGCGGGAGATACAATGAGCAGTTCTTC